Listed below are T cell receptor beta chains from one sample, sequenced in a study of identical twins. TCRdb re-analysed the 5' RACE reads in MiXCR, keeping a single row per CDR3 protein. The sample includes around 480,000 distinct CDR3 sequences, around an eighth seen only once; the top ten take approximately 0.98%. These data were likewise used in another study, on yellow fever vaccine responses in identical twins.

The sequencing input was CD4+ T cells sorted from blood. These receptors originate from a woman in her late teens or twenties in good health. CDR3s include the opening cysteine and the closing phenylalanine or tryptophan. A D gene is named only where the DNA matches it firmly. Size values are once, few and many counts, or a class for expanded clones, and some rows have none.

clone_size: few
j_call: TRBJ2-5
d_call: -
v_call: TRBV27
cdr3_nt: TGTGCCAGCAGTTTACGAGTTGGGAACATAGAGACCCAGTACTTC
cdr3_aa: CASSLRVGNIETQYF

clone_size: few
j_call: TRBJ2-3
d_call: -
v_call: TRBV5-1
cdr3_nt: TGCGCCAGCAGCTTGGACGTCATAGTGGGGACAGATACGCAGTATTTT
cdr3_aa: CASSLDVIVGTDTQYF

clone_size: few
j_call: TRBJ2-5
d_call: -
v_call: TRBV12-3/TRBV12-4
cdr3_nt: TGTGCCAGCAGCTCATCTGGGACCCAGTACTTC
cdr3_aa: CASSSSGTQYF

clone_size: few
j_call: TRBJ2-1
d_call: TRBD2
v_call: TRBV5-1
cdr3_nt: TGCGCCAGCAGCTTGACTAGCGGGAGTCCTGAGCAGTTCTTC
cdr3_aa: CASSLTSGSPEQFF

clone_size: many
j_call: TRBJ2-1
d_call: TRBD2
v_call: TRBV9
cdr3_nt: TGTGCCAGCAGCGTAGCCCCTAGCGGGGATGAGCAGTTCTTC
cdr3_aa: CASSVAPSGDEQFF

clone_size: -
j_call: TRBJ2-1
d_call: TRBD2
v_call: TRBV7-7
cdr3_nt: TGTGCCAGCAGCGAGCGACTAGCGGGGGCAAGCTCCTACAATGAGCAGTTCTTC
cdr3_aa: CASSERLAGASSYNEQFF

clone_size: -
j_call: TRBJ2-2
d_call: TRBD2
v_call: TRBV29-1
cdr3_nt: TGCAGCGTTGAATCGCGGGAGGAGACCACCGGGGAGCTGTTTTTT
cdr3_aa: CSVESREETTGELFF

clone_size: -
j_call: TRBJ2-3
d_call: -
v_call: TRBV29-1
cdr3_nt: TGCAGCGTTGAAGCCCCGCAAGATACGCAGTATTTT
cdr3_aa: CSVEAPQDTQYF

clone_size: few
j_call: TRBJ2-3
d_call: -
v_call: TRBV7-2
cdr3_nt: TGTGCCAGCAGCTTTGGGAAGGATACGCAGTATTTT
cdr3_aa: CASSFGKDTQYF

clone_size: -
j_call: TRBJ1-2
d_call: -
v_call: TRBV6-5
cdr3_nt: TGTGCCAGCAGTTACTCCCGGGAAGGATATGGCTACACCTTC
cdr3_aa: CASSYSREGYGYTF

clone_size: few
j_call: TRBJ1-1
d_call: -
v_call: TRBV5-5
cdr3_nt: TGTGCCAGCAGCAGACCCTCCACGGTGAACACTGAAGCTTTCTTT
cdr3_aa: CASSRPSTVNTEAFF

clone_size: -
j_call: TRBJ1-1
d_call: -
v_call: TRBV9
cdr3_nt: TGTGCCAGCAGCCCCCAAGAGGGTCTCGAAGCTTTCTTT
cdr3_aa: CASSPQEGLEAFF

clone_size: many
j_call: TRBJ1-4
d_call: TRBD1
v_call: TRBV7-9
cdr3_nt: TGTGCCAGCAGCACGGACAGGGGGCTACGTGAAAAACTGTTTTTT
cdr3_aa: CASSTDRGLREKLFF